This TCR beta chain was retrieved from a study of cytomegalovirus exposure and HLA in healthy donors (TCRdb year 2017). General notes on the study: In an earlier analysis of under 750 of the donors, about 260 Gb of sequence data and 117 million unique TCR beta sequences from about 180 million T cells were reported. An early release covering roughly 580 HLA-typed donors comprised about 300 gigabases of sequencing data and tens of millions of unique TCR sequences. Of the approximately 400 genotyped donors, less than 90% were placed in the genetic ancestry cluster associated with self-reported Caucasian donors. The study aimed to test whether signatures of past pathogen exposure could be identified by cataloging public T cell receptors. The T cell repertoires of around 670 subjects were profiled by immunosequencing and related to cytomegalovirus serostatus. Besides the first cohort of approximately 710 subjects, a separate validation cohort made up of over a hundred different subjects was used. To predict cytomegalovirus infection status, the study combined high-throughput TCR immunosequencing, statistical association of individual TCRs with disease status, and machine learning. To study patterns of TCR occurrence, a later analysis re-analyzed previously published TCR beta repertoires from 700 or so donors and added high-resolution HLA genotyping. The later analysis used no new phenotypic data to find candidate immune exposures, relying instead on TCR beta sequences and their occurrence across donors. An earlier analysis of nearly 600 of the donors applied high-throughput TCR beta sequencing to assess whether each TCR beta V gene segment acted as functional or pseudogenic. Alongside the repertoire data, information on donor age, sex, ethnicity and CMV serostatus was compiled. A later genetic analysis used genome-wide SNP genotypes for about 65% of the roughly 700 donors, treating that subset as a discovery cohort. Every repertoire in the discovery cohort had been generated on one and the same sequencing platform. Class I and class II HLA loci were covered by the typing at four-digit resolution. The number of typed donors differed by locus: about 620-640 for A, B, C, DRB1 and DQB1; 522 for DQA1; roughly 600 for DPA1; and roughly 490 for DPB1. About five DR-DQ haplotypes were handled as single units for association and clustering, since linkage in the cohort was strong. On average, roughly 240,000 unique TCR beta nucleotide sequences were sequenced per donor among roughly 430 genotyped donors of the cohort, with 15% to 20% of those sequences being non-productive. What the study reported, not specific to this receptor: While some public TCRs were present in many individuals, most TCR sequences turned up only very rarely across donors. This cohort had only TCR beta chains sequenced, and the lack of alpha or paired-chain data limited which features could be detected. The earlier analysis of around 600 of the donors excluded 15 to 20 rarely observed V segments, including chromosome 9 orphons, because counts were too low. Because some donors lacked HLA typing at each locus, the association tests relied only on the typed subset. According to a later analysis, TCR association rates differed among HLA loci, with DRB1 alleles showing the most associated TCRs and HLA-C alleles showing the fewest. Compared with the approximately 710-donor mean, donors in an Asian-associated ancestry cluster had fewer N-insertions in productive TCRs, according to a later genetic analysis. Most CMV-associated TCR beta chains appeared to be HLA-restricted in a later analysis, and the HLA associations seemed to be driven largely by CMV exposure. The study listed 150 to 200 TCR beta chains as associated with cytomegalovirus. At a false discovery rate of 0.05, a later analysis linked 15,000 to 20,000 TCR beta sequences to specific HLA alleles. Several of the top co-occurrence clusters appeared to be linked to parvovirus B19, influenza, CMV and Epstein-Barr virus, according to a later analysis. For the cohort, immune exposure information was limited to CMV serostatus. Linkage disequilibrium might explain the correlated functional status among segregating V segments, but an unknown experimental factor could not be excluded. The sequencing pipeline was judged likely to have produced a cluster of highly shared sequence variants as a technical artifact. The 87-base-pair reads could not distinguish some IMGT-functional V segments, including TRBV6-2 and TRBV6-3, so those segments were excluded. The authors suggested that the approach could potentially be generalized to other disease states and immunological phenotypes. Roughly uniform sequencing depth across donors was assumed in presence/absence analyses, although this assumption may not hold. A few of the identified cytomegalovirus-associated TCR beta chains were confirmed in vitro to be specific for cytomegalovirus antigens. When HLA alleles, especially DR and DQ, strongly co-occurred, attributing TCR associations to individual alleles was difficult. In a later genetic analysis, a missense DCLRE1C variant was associated with V-gene and J-gene trimming of TCR beta chains, and the association was replicated in an independent cohort. A further reported finding was that TCR beta sequences accurately predicted the HLA-A and HLA-B alleles for most subjects in the first cohort. The classifier was reported to diagnose cytomegalovirus status with high specificity and sensitivity in both the original cohort and the validation cohort. An earlier analysis of around 540 of the donors showed that most TCR beta V segments appeared in productive rearrangements either about 90% or about 30% of the time, which broadly matched IMGT annotations. A later analysis found that HLA-associated TCR beta chains were more clonally expanded and had lower generation probabilities than equally common non-associated chains.

Concerning this clone: It lacks a known antigen.

The cohort comprised 710 or so healthy bone marrow donors. Cohort members were all nominally healthy when sampled, although unrecorded immune exposures were likely present. The donor was CMV seropositive and belonged to the group of over 250 seropositive cohort members. A peripheral blood sample was collected from each donor, and TCR beta sequencing was performed on peripheral blood mononuclear cells. Genomic DNA was extracted from the blood cell samples with the Qiagen DNeasy Blood Extraction Kit. Library prep was done by the immunoSEQ multiplex PCR assay. For the multiplex PCR, a mixture combining 60 forward primers for TCR Vbeta segments and 13 reverse primers for TCR Jbeta segments was used. A multiplex PCR assay on genomic DNA amplified the CDR3 region of rearranged TCR beta genes. The Illumina HiSeq System was used to sequence the amplified TCR beta libraries as 87-base-pair reads. Concerning the study's data processing: A later analysis tallied roughly 78 million unique TCR beta chains across the 666 repertoires, and approximately 11 million of those chains were shared by two or more donors. Raw reads were error-corrected and collapsed into unique sequences by a nearest-neighbor algorithm in which closely related sequences were merged to remove PCR and sequencing errors. V, D and J gene segments were assigned by aligning CDR3 sequences to IMGT reference sequences. For a sequence to be retained, a match of at least six nucleotides to both a V gene segment and a J gene segment was required. Rearrangements were called productive when the CDR3 lacked stop codons and stayed in frame with V and J; all others were non-productive. CDR3 was defined according to IMGT convention as the region running from the second conserved V-encoded cysteine to the conserved J-encoded phenylalanine. The earlier analysis of 450 to 750 of the donors excluded any sequence lacking an unambiguous match to a single V gene segment. In an earlier analysis of about 590 of the donors, a V segment was called functional when productive rearrangements were above 56.7%, and segregating when the standard deviation between donors exceeded 5%. A statistical classification framework was built for diagnosing cytomegalovirus status from the catalog of TCR beta chain sequences. In a later analysis, V and J genes were assigned by comparing TCR nucleotide sequences against IMGT/GENE-DB human TR gene sequences. Using the TCRdist pipeline, a later analysis assigned CDR3 sequences along with most-parsimonious VDJ recombination scenarios. In a later analysis, each TCR beta chain was defined by its CDR3 amino acid sequence together with its V-gene family, and reads lacking a unique V-gene family were excluded. As a way to deal with suspected cross-contamination and a sequencing artifact, a later analysis dropped 640 or so nucleotide sequences that were highly shared and had low generation probability. In a later analysis, a clonal expansion index was calculated for each public chain from normalized within-repertoire ranks of inferred template counts. A later analysis computed generation probabilities with a VDJ recombination model fitted to out-of-frame rearrangements, and checked the results against IGoR. A later analysis scored TCR-TCR, TCR-HLA and TCR-CMV co-occurrence with hypergeometric tests, applying a repertoire-size bias correction to TCR pairs. In a later analysis, false discovery rates were estimated by permuting HLA or CMV assignments 20 times. In a later analysis, co-occurring TCRs were grouped using DBSCAN, with TCRdist sequence similarity added in when clustering inside HLA-allele-positive subsets. Co-occurrence clustering excluded repertoires with fewer than 30,000 or more than 120,000 public chains, plus five with anomalous nucleotide sharing. TCRdb obtained this table from immuneACCESS and retained in-frame rearrangements with V and J assigned. These tables miss some clones; where compared with another copy, unresolved V genes account for less than half of the shortfall, and the remainder is unexplained. V and J calls and clone size are given by that table; D and trimming were obtained from the DNA. The sample table on file contains about 210,000 clones. The ten most abundant clones make up 0.75% to 1% of the sample.

Compared with germline, V lacks 3 bases and J lacks 0 bases; bases without a gene match: 7. From the germline V gene, CDR1 is SGDLS and CDR2 is YYNGEE. The cysteine opens and the phenylalanine closes a CDR3 of 18 amino acids. CDR3 DNA only is kept here, 54 bases in frame from base 1. This receptor was taken from a woman in her 30s in good health and CMV-seropositive. The chain joins TRBV9 to TRBJ2-3; 13 of the junction bases match TRBD2. The sequenced material came from PBMCs. The nucleotides are TGTGCCAGCAGCGGGACTAGCGGGGGCCAGCCCAGCACAGATACGCAGTATTTT. Translated, this gives CASSGTSGGQPSTDTQYF.